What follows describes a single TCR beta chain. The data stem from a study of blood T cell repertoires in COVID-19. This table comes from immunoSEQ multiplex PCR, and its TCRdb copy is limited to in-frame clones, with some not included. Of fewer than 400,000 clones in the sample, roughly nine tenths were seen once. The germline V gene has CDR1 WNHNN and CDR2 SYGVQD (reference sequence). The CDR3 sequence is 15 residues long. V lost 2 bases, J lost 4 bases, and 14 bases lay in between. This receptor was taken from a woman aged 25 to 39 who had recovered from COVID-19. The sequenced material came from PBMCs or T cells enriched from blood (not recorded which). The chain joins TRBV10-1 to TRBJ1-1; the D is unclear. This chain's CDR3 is CASSEITYGGTEAFF. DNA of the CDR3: TGCGCCAGCAGTGAGATTACCTACGGTGGCACTGAAGCTTTCTTT.